The 14 T cell receptor beta chains presented below share a single source sample, sequenced in a study of blood T cell repertoires in COVID-19. The table came from immunoSEQ multiplex PCR; TCRdb's copy has only in-frame clones and leaves some out. The sample includes approximately 280,000 clones, approximately 83% of them seen just once. What was sequenced was peripheral blood. Receptor source: a woman aged 30 to 39 who had recovered from COVID-19.

The gene calls are TRBV6-6 and TRBJ1-5; possible D gene TRBD1, 6 bases. V was clipped by 2 bases and J by 4 bases, with 9 bases between them. This CDR3 has 14 residues. Germline lookup yields CDR1 MNHNY and CDR2 SVGAGI (reference sequence). The CDR3 protein is CASSYEGGNQPQHF. The CDR3 DNA is TGTGCCAGCAGTTACGAGGGGGGGAATCAGCCCCAGCATTTT.

This rearrangement joins TRBV27 to TRBJ2-5, with TRBD2 matching over 11 bases. The CDR3 extends over 18 amino acids. The ends lost 0 bases at V and 3 bases at J; junction bases unmatched: 9. Germline assignment: CDR1 MNHEY and CDR2 SMNVEV (reference sequence). The CDR3 coding sequence is TGTGCCAGCAGTTTATCCGGTCTAGCGGGGGGTTTTGAAGAGACCCAGTACTTC. This gives the protein CASSLSGLAGGFEETQYF.

The chain uses TRBV9 and TRBJ2-1; 8 bases are a match to TRBD2. V was clipped by 3 bases and J by 6 bases; unmatched bases: 8. Germline-derived CDR1 and CDR2 are SGDLS and YYNGEE. CDR3 length: 15 residues. CDR3 amino acids: CASSAFSGGINEQFF. The CDR3 coding sequence is TGTGCCAGCAGCGCCTTCAGCGGGGGTATCAATGAGCAGTTCTTC.

This clone occurred a few times. V is TRBV21-1 and J is TRBJ1-1. TRBV21-1 is noted as a pseudogene. The CDR3 covers 17 residues. DNA of the CDR3: TGTGCCAGCAGCAATTACGCCCGGCGAGGAGTAGTCCCGGAAGCTTTCTTT. Translating it yields CASSNYARRGVVPEAFF.

This chain joins TRBV3-1 (or the pseudogene TRBV3-2) and TRBJ1-1; 9 bases are shared with TRBD1. CDR1 is LGHDT and CDR2 is YNNKEL in the germline V gene (reference sequence). Trimming took 2 bases from V and 4 from J; bases not matched to a gene: 8. There are 16 residues in the CDR3. Here the CDR3 reads CASSQPGQGVGTEAFF. DNA of the CDR3: TGTGCCAGCAGCCAACCGGGACAGGGAGTAGGCACTGAAGCTTTCTTT.

The chain has TRBV9 and TRBJ1-4, with D possibly matching TRBD1 (5 bases). V lost 4 bases, J lost 6 bases, and 16 bases lay in between. The length of the CDR3 is 15 residues. CDR1 is SGDLS, CDR2 YYNGEE, per germline. The CDR3 region is CASSPAIRGDEKLFF. For the CDR3, the DNA is TGTGCCAGCAGCCCAGCAATACGGGGGGATGAAAAACTGTTTTTT.

This clone occurred once. J is TRBJ1-6 and V is TRBV27, with D possibly matching TRBD1 (5 bases). This CDR3 contains 13 residues. The V gene's germline CDR1 is MNHEY and CDR2 SMNVEV (reference sequence). Trimming stripped 11 bases from V and 8 bases from J, with 16 bases between. CDR3 nucleotide sequence: TGTGCCTCAGGGAACAGTATAGATTCACCCCTCCACTTT. Protein: CASGNSIDSPLHF.

J is TRBJ1-2 and V is TRBV6-5, with TRBD1 matching over 8 bases. This CDR3 is 15 amino acids long. With V trimmed by 7 bases and J by 4 bases, 11 bases remained unmatched. The germline gives CDR1 MNHEY, CDR2 SVGAGI. CDR3 sequence: CASTRDRGATYGYTF. The CDR3 coding sequence is TGTGCCAGCACCCGTGACAGGGGTGCGACCTATGGCTACACCTTC.

The chain recombines TRBV6-6 with TRBJ1-5; 7 bases fit TRBD1. Germline V gene sequence: CDR1 MNHNY, CDR2 SVGAGI (reference sequence). Trimming removed 5 bases from V and 4 bases from J; junction bases left unmatched: 8. The CDR3 consists of 15 residues. DNA for the CDR3: TGTGCCAGCAGTACCCGGGACAGCCTTAATCAGCCCCAGCATTTT. Its protein is CASSTRDSLNQPQHF.

CDR3 bases: TGTGCCAGCAGCTTACTAGGCTCTGAAGCTTTCTTT. This translates into CASSLLGSEAFF. The genes are TRBV11-2 and TRBJ1-1; D uncertain. The V gene lost 2 bases and the J gene lost 6 bases, with 7 bases spanning the gap. Germline V gives CDR1 SGHAT, CDR2 FQNNGV. The length of the CDR3 is 12 residues.

The count of this clone is one. The V call is TRBV4-1, the J call TRBJ1-6; D is undetermined. Germline V CDR1 and CDR2: MGHRA, YSYEKL. This CDR3 has 16 residues. The ends were cut back, 1 base at V and 0 bases at J, with 7 bases in the middle. CDR3 protein: CASSQAVSSYNSPLHF. Written as DNA, the CDR3 is TGCGCCAGCAGCCAAGCGGTGAGCTCCTATAATTCACCCCTCCACTTT.

The chain has TRBV30 and TRBJ2-7; possible D gene TRBD1, 6 bases. Germline CDR1 and CDR2: GTSNPN and SVGIG (reference sequence). The CDR3 loop spans 12 amino acids. Trimming removed 2 bases at V and 4 bases at J, with 9 bases between. The CDR3 reads CAWSPTGYEQYF. The CDR3 DNA reads as TGTGCCTGGAGTCCAACAGGGTACGAGCAGTACTTC.

This clone was observed once. CDR3 protein: CASSRNLDTQYF. The CDR3 DNA reads TGCGCCAGCAGCCGTAACTTGGATACGCAGTATTTT. The J gene is TRBJ2-3, the V gene TRBV5-1, with D uncertain. The CDR3 covers 12 residues. Germline values: CDR1 SGHRS, CDR2 YFSETQ. V was trimmed by 4 bases and J by 6 bases, leaving 9 bases between them.

J is TRBJ2-5 and V is TRBV9; 12 positions agree with TRBD2. CDR1 and CDR2 (germline): SGDLS, YYNGEE. Unmatched junction bases numbered 5, after V lost 2 bases and J lost 9 bases. The CDR3 sequence is 14 residues long. The CDR3 nucleotides are TGTGCCAGCAGCGTTACTAGCGGGAGGACCCCCCAGTACTTC. This gives the protein CASSVTSGRTPQYF.